The rows below give T cell receptor beta chains drawn from one sample of a study of blood T cell repertoires in COVID-19. Generated by immunoSEQ multiplex PCR, the TCRdb table keeps only in-frame clones and is missing some. Here the sample spans more than 100,000 clones, 85% to 90% being singletons. What was sequenced was peripheral blood. These receptors were collected from a human donor in a cohort sampled during active COVID-19. The CDR3 runs from the conserved cysteine through the conserved F or W. D genes are given only for firm matches. Part of the rows lack a size; the others show once, few, many or a class for expanded clones.

J gene	clone size	V gene	D gene	CDR3 DNA	CDR3 protein
TRBJ2-7	.	TRBV5-5	TRBD1	TGTGCCAGCAGCCTGACGGTGGGCACAGGGGGCGTGATAAAGCAGTACTTC	CASSLTVGTGGVIKQYF
TRBJ2-1	.	TRBV15	TRBD2	TGTGCCACCAGCAGAGTTGTCCTAGCGGCCAACAATGAGCAGTTCTTC	CATSRVVLAANNEQFF
TRBJ1-3	.	TRBV29-1	.	TGCAGCGTTGATTCAGGATTGGCTGGAAACACCATATATTTT	CSVDSGLAGNTIYF
TRBJ2-1	.	TRBV30	.	TGTGCCTGCCGAGAAGGTAACGGGAGACCCTACAATGAGCAGTTCTTC	CACREGNGRPYNEQFF
TRBJ2-1	.	TRBV5-1	.	TGCGCCAGCAGCGCCCGGTCGAGCTCCTACAATGAGCAGTTCTTC	CASSARSSSYNEQFF
TRBJ2-3	.	TRBV18	TRBD2	TGTGCCAGCTCACCAATTCACAACTTAAGGACTAGCGGGACCACAGATACGCAGTATTTT	CASSPIHNLRTSGTTDTQYF
TRBJ1-1	once	TRBV27	TRBD1	TGTGCCAGCAGTTCCAAAGGGACAGCTAAAAACACTGAAGCTTTCTTT	CASSSKGTAKNTEAFF
TRBJ1-6	.	TRBV6-1	.	TGTGCCAGCAGTGACCAGGGCCCTCCCTATTCACCCCTCCACTTT	CASSDQGPPYSPLHF
TRBJ2-3	.	TRBV2	TRBD2	TGTGCCAGCAACCCGGGACTAGCGGGGGGAGCAGATACGCAGTATTTT	CASNPGLAGGADTQYF
TRBJ2-3	.	TRBV14	.	TGTGCCAGCAGCCAAGCCCAGGGCCCAGATACGCAGTATTTT	CASSQAQGPDTQYF
TRBJ1-1	.	TRBV29-1	.	TGCAGCGAATTGGATAGCCCGAACACTGAAGCTTTCTTT	CSELDSPNTEAFF
TRBJ2-7	.	TRBV5-1	TRBD2	TGCGCCAGCAGCTTTAGCGGGGGGGCCACCTACGAGCAGTACTTC	CASSFSGGATYEQYF
TRBJ2-1	.	TRBV5-4	TRBD1	TGTGCCAGCAGACTAAAAGGGGGCAGTAACTACAATGAGCAGTTCTTC	CASRLKGGSNYNEQFF
TRBJ1-1	few	TRBV25-1	.	TGTGCCAGCAGTGAACCTGACTTAACTGAAGCTTTCTTT	CASSEPDLTEAFF
TRBJ2-7	.	TRBV7-2	.	TGTGCCAGCAGCTTAGGACGGGGTGGTAGCGGCTACGAGCAGTACTTC	CASSLGRGGSGYEQYF
TRBJ1-1	.	TRBV18	TRBD1	TGTGCCAGCTTCCCCGGGACAGGGTGGGTCACTGAAGCTTTCTTT	CASFPGTGWVTEAFF